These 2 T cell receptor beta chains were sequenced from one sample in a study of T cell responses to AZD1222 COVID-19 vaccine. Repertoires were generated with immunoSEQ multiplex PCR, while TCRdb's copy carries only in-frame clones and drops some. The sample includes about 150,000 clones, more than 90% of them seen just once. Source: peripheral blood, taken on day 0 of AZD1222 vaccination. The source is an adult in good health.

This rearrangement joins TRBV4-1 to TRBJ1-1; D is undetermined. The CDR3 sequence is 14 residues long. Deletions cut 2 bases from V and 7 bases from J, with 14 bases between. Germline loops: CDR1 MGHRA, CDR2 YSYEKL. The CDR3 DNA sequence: TGCGCCAGCAGCCAATACCCGAAAGAGGTTGAAGCTTTCTTT. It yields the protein CASSQYPKEVEAFF.

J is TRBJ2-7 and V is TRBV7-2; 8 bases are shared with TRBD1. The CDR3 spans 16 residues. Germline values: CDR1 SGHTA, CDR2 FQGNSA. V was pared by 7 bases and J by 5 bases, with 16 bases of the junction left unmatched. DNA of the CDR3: TGTGCCAGCACCTCATCCCCTTCTCAGGGGGCCGACGAGCAGTACTTC. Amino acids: CASTSSPSQGADEQYF.